This section outlines one T cell receptor beta chain sequence together with its context. In this sample, this clonotype turned up many times. The antigen it recognizes is unknown. The record has no base qualities; no much larger clone is one base away. Based on the germline V gene, the CDR1 and CDR2 sequences are MDHEN and SYDVKM. The CDR3 spans 15 residues, from the cysteine through the phenylalanine. The entry retains the CDR3 DNA only, 45 bases that are in frame from base 1. After removal of 2 bases from V and 3 bases from J, the junction retains 2 bases not matched to a gene. This entry comes from a study of T-cell reconstitution after alpha-beta-depleted transplantation in children (dated by TCRdb to the mid-2010s). Regarding the research as a whole: Using TCR repertoire profiling, the study followed T-cell immune reconstitution in a quantitative way in children after TCRalphabeta/CD19-depleted allogeneic hematopoietic cell transplantation. Summary of the overall study and its limitations: About two months after transplant, the apparently early recovery of alphabetaT-cell counts reportedly depended on just several hundred clones that had expanded rapidly and came from non-depleted graft cells. Over the following months the frequencies of hyperexpanded clones went down, and after one year T-cell counts and TCRbeta diversity were mostly credited to newly produced T cells. In some patients, high TCRbeta diversity at day 60 was attributed to recipient T cells and intrathymic progenitors that had survived conditioning.

Sample treatment or condition, as interpreted from the label and publication: allogeneic hematopoietic cell transplantation with graft depleted of TCRalphabeta T cells and CD19 B cells. The transplant recipients were children given TCRalphabeta/CD19-depleted allogeneic hematopoietic cell grafts. Libraries were prepared through PCR. Reads for this sample came from an Illumina HiSeq 2500. To normalize quantification of the TCRbeta repertoire, the TCR libraries were built with molecular barcoding that relied on unique molecular identifiers. The raw public reads went through TCRdb reprocessing: fastp at Q25, MiXCR clone calling, in-frame beta chains kept. Rows with one shared CDR3 protein collapse into an entry with the most common genes and DNA. Here the sample has some 840,000 distinct CDR3 sequences; 16% occur a single time. The top ten clonotypes cover approximately 5% of the sample.

This TCR came from a male patient aged 10 to 17 who had a stem cell transplant for acute lymphoblastic leukemia, so the T cells may come from the graft donor. The sequences come from PBMCs, mostly from graft donor cells, collected 360 days after TCRalphabeta/CD19-depleted stem cell transplant. Recombination connected TRBV28 to TRBJ2-5; TRBD2 lines up with 11 middle nucleotides. At the DNA level, the sequence is TGTGCCAGCAGTTTACCGGGACTAGCGGAAGAGACCCAGTACTTC. The translation is CASSLPGLAEETQYF.